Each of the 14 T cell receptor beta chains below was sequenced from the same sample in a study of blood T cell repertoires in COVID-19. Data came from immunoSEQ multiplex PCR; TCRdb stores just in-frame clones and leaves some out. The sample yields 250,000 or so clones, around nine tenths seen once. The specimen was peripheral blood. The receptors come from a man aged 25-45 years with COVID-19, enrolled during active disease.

The CDR3 spells CASSQEASGGISTDTQYF. CDR3 in DNA: TGTGCCAGCAGCCAAGAGGCTAGCGGGGGTATTAGCACAGATACGCAGTATTTT. The genes are TRBV4-2 and TRBJ2-3; 10 nucleotides match TRBD2. The V segment lost 0 bases and the J segment 0 bases; nucleotides outside the gene matches: 6. CDR3 length: 18 residues. Germline CDR1 LGHNA, CDR2 YNFKEQ.

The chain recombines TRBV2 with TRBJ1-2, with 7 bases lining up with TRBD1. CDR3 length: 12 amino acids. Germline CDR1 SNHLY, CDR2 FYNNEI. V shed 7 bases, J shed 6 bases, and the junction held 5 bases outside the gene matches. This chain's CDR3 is CASTGTENGYTF. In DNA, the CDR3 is TGTGCCAGCACCGGGACAGAGAATGGCTACACCTTC.

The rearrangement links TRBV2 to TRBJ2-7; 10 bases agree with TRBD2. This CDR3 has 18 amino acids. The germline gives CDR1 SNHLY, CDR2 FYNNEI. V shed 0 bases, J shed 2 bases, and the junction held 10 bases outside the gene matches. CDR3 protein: CASSEAGSGLADPYEQYF. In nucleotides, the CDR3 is TGTGCCAGCAGTGAAGCTGGGTCAGGACTAGCGGACCCCTACGAGCAGTACTTC.

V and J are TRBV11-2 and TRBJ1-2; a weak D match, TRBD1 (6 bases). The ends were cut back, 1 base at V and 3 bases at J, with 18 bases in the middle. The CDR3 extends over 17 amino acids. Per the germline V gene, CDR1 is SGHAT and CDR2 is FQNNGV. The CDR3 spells CASSLVNWRTEDYGYTF. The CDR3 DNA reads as TGTGCCAGCAGCTTAGTAAATTGGCGGACAGAAGACTATGGCTACACCTTC. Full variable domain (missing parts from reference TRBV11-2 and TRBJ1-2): EAGVAQSPRYKIIEKRQSVAFWCNPISGHATLYWYQQILGQGPKLLIQFQNNGVVDDSQLPKDRFSAERLKGVDSTLKIQPAKLEDSAVYLCASSLVNWRTEDYGYTFGSGTRLTVV.

In DNA form, the CDR3 reads TGTGCCAGTAGTGGGGCCAGGGGTGTTGGTGAAGCTTTCTTT. Protein sequence: CASSGARGVGEAFF. The V and J genes are TRBV19 and TRBJ1-1; possible D gene TRBD1, 6 bases. V lost 5 bases, J lost 7 bases, and 17 bases lay in between. Per the germline V gene, CDR1 is LNHDA and CDR2 is SQIVND (reference sequence). The CDR3 runs 14 residues. Full variable domain (rest looked up from reference TRBV19 and TRBJ1-1): DGGITQSPKYLFRKEGQNVTLSCEQNLNHDAMYWYRQDPGQGLRLIYYSQIVNDFQKGDIAEGYSVSREKKESFPLTVTSAQKNPTAFYLCASSGARGVGEAFFGQGTRLTVV.

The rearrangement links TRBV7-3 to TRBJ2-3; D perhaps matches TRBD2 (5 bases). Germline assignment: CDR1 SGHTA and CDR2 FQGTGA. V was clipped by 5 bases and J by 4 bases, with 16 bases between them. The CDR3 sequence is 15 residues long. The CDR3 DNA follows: TGTGCCAGCAGCCTCCTACCCACTAGATCAGATACGCAGTATTTT. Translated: CASSLLPTRSDTQYF. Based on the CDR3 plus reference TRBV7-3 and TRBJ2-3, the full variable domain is GAGVSQTPSNKVTEKGKYVELRCDPISGHTALYWYRQSLGQGPEFLIYFQGTGAADDSGLPNDRFFAVRPEGSVSTLKIQRTERGDSAVYLCASSLLPTRSDTQYFGPGTRLTVL.

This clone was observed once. CDR3 sequence (DNA): TGTGCCAGCTCACCACCGTTTACTGCGGGACAGGGCCCATTCGACACCTTC. As protein: CASSPPFTAGQGPFDTF. The genes are TRBV18 and TRBJ1-2; the match to TRBD1 covers 9 bases. The CDR3 has 17 amino acids. The germline V gene has CDR1 KGHSH and CDR2 LQKENI. The V and J ends lost 0 bases and 12 bases, in that order; junction bases with no gene match: 17.

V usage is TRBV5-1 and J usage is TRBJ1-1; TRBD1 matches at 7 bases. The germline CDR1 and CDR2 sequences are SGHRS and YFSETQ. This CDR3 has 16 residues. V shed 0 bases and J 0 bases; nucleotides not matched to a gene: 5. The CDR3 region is CASSLGQGPMNTEAFF. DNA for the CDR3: TGCGCCAGCAGCTTGGGACAGGGACCAATGAACACTGAAGCTTTCTTT.

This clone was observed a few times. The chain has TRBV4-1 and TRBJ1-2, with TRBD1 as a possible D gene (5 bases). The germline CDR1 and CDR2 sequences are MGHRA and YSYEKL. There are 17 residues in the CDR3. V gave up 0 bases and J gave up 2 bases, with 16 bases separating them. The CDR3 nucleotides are TGCGCCAGCAGCCAAGAAGGTTTCAGGACACTGAACTATGGCTACACCTTC. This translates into CASSQEGFRTLNYGYTF.

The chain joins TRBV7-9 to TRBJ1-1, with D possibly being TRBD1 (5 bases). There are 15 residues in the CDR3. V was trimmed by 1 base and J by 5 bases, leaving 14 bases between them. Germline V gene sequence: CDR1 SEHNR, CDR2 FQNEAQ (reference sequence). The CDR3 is CASSLVGGYLTEAFF. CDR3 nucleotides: TGTGCCAGCAGCTTAGTTGGGGGGTATCTGACTGAAGCTTTCTTT.

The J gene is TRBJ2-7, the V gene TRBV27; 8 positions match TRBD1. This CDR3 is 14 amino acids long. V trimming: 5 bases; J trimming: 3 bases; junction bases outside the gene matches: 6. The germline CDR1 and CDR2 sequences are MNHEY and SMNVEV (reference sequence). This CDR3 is CASSLTGGIYEQYF. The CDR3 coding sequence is TGTGCCAGCAGTCTCACAGGGGGGATCTACGAGCAGTACTTC.

CDR3 amino acids: CASSLGVTGDHEQYF. DNA of the CDR3: TGCGCCAGCAGCTTGGGCGTGACAGGGGACCACGAGCAGTACTTC. The chain links TRBV5-1 to TRBJ2-7, with 8 bases aligning to TRBD1. V dropped 0 bases and J dropped 5; count of bases not matched to a gene: 7. The germline gives CDR1 SGHRS, CDR2 YFSETQ. The CDR3 extends over 15 amino acids.

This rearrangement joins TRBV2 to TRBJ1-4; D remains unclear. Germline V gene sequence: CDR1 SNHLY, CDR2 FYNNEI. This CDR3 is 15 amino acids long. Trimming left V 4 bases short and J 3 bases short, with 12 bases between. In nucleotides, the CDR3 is TGTGCCAGCAGTGGGCAGGCCTCTCCTAATGAAAAACTGTTTTTT. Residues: CASSGQASPNEKLFF.

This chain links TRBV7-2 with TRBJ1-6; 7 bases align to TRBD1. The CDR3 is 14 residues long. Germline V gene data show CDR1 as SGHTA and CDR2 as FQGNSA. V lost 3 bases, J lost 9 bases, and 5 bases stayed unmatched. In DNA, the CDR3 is TGTGCCAGCAGCTTTTCGGGACAGATTTCACCCCTCCACTTT. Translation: CASSFSGQISPLHF.